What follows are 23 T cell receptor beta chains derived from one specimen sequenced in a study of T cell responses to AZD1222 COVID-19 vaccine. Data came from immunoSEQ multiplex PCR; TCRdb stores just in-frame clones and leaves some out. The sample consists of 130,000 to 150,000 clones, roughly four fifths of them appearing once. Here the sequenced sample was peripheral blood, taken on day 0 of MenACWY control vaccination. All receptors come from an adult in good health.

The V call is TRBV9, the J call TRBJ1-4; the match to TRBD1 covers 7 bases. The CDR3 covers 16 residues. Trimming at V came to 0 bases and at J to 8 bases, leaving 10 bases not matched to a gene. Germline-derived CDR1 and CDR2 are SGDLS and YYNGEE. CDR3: CASSVGVDRMGEKLFF. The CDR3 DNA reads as TGTGCCAGCAGCGTAGGAGTGGACAGGATGGGGGAAAAACTGTTTTTT. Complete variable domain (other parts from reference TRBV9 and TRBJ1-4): DSGVTQTPKHLITATGQRVTLRCSPRSGDLSVYWYQQSLDQGLQFLIQYYNGEERAKGNILERFSAQQFPDLHSELNLSSLELGDSALYFCASSVGVDRMGEKLFFGSGTQLSVL.

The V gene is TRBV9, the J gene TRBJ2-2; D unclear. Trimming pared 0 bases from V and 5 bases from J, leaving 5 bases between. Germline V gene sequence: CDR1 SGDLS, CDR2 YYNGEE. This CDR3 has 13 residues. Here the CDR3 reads CASSVGATGELFF. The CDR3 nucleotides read TGTGCCAGCAGCGTAGGGGCAACCGGGGAGCTGTTTTTT. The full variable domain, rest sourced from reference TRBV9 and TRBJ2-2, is DSGVTQTPKHLITATGQRVTLRCSPRSGDLSVYWYQQSLDQGLQFLIQYYNGEERAKGNILERFSAQQFPDLHSELNLSSLELGDSALYFCASSVGATGELFFGEGSRLTVL.

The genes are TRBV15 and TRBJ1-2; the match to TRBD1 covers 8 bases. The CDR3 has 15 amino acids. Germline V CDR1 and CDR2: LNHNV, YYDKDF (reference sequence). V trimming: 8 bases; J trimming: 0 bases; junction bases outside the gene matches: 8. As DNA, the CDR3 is TGTGCCACCTTGGACAGGGCTGATTCTAACTATGGCTACACCTTC. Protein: CATLDRADSNYGYTF.

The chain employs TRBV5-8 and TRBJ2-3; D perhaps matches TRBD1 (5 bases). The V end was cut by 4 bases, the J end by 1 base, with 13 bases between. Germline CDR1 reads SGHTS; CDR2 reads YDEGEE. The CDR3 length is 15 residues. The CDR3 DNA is TGTGCCAGCAGCCCTAGGACATCTCGCACAGATACGCAGTATTTT. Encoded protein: CASSPRTSRTDTQYF.

The CDR3 nucleotides read TGTGCCAGCAGTGACTCGACCACAGATACGCAGTATTTT. Encoded protein: CASSDSTTDTQYF. The rearrangement joins TRBV6-4 to TRBJ2-3; no clear D. From germline, CDR1 is MRHNA and CDR2 SNTAGT. Trimming took 0 bases from V and 2 from J, leaving 3 bases between them. The CDR3 spans 13 residues.

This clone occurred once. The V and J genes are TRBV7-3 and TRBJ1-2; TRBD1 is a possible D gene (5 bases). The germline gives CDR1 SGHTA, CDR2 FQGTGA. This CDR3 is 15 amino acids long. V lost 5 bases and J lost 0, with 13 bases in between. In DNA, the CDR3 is TGTGCCAGCAGCCTATATCGACAGACTAACTATGGCTACACCTTC. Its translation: CASSLYRQTNYGYTF.

The CDR3 nucleotides are TGCGCCAGCAGCTTGTTTGGTACTGGGGAAACCCAAGAGACCCAGTACTTC. Translation: CASSLFGTGETQETQYF. V is TRBV5-1 and J is TRBJ2-5, with no clear D. Per germline, CDR1 SGHRS and CDR2 YFSETQ. V lost 1 base to trimming and J lost 1 base, with 17 bases between them. The CDR3 length is 17 residues. Full variable domain (rest looked up from reference TRBV5-1 and TRBJ2-5): KAGVTQTPRYLIKTRGQQVTLSCSPISGHRSVSWYQQTPGQGLQFLFEYFSETQRNKGNFPGRFSGRQFSNSRSEMNVSTLELGDSALYLCASSLFGTGETQETQYFGPGTRLLVL.

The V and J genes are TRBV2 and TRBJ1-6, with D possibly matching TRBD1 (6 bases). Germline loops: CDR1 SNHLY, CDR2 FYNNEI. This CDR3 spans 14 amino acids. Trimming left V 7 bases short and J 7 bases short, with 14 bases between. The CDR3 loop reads CASTSGVGNSPLHF. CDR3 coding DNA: TGTGCCAGCACCTCAGGGGTTGGAAATTCACCCCTCCACTTT.

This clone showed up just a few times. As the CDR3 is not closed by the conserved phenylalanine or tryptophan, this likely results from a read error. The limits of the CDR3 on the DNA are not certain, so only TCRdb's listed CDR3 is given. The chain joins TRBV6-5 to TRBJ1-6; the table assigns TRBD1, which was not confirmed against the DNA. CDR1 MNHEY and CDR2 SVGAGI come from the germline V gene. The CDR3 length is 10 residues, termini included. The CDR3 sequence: CASSYSIMAI.

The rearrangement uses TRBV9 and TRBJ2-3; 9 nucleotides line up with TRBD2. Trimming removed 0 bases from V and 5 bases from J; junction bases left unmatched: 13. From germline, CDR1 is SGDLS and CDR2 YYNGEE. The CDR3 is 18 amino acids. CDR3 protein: CASSVVEEGLARGDTQYF. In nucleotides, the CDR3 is TGTGCCAGCAGCGTAGTCGAGGAGGGACTAGCAAGGGGAGATACGCAGTATTTT.

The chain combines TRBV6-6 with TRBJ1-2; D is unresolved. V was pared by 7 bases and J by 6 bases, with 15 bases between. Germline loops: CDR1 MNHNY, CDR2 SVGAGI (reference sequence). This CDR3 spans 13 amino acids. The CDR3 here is CASTRPALNGYTF. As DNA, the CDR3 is TGTGCCAGCACCCGGCCGGCCCTGAATGGCTACACCTTC.

The CDR3, as DNA: TGTGCCAGCAGCGTAGAGTTAGGGAATGAGCAGTTCTTC. Translated, it gives CASSVELGNEQFF. This chain connects TRBV9 to TRBJ2-1; D is unclear. Trimming took off 0 bases at V and 7 bases at J, with 8 bases between the two ends. CDR3 length: 13 residues. Germline CDR1 SGDLS, CDR2 YYNGEE.

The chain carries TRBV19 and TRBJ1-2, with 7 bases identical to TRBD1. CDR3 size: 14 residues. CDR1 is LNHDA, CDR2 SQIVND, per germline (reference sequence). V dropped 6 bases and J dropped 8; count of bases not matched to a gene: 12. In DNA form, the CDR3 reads TGTGCCAGTAGCTCGGGACAGCCACAAATCGGCTACACCTTC. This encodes CASSSGQPQIGYTF.

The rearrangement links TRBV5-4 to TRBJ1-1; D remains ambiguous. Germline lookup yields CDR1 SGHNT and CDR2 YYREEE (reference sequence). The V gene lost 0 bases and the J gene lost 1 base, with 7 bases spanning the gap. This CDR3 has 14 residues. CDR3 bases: TGTGCCAGCAGCTTGGCCCTCAGGAACACTGAAGCTTTCTTT. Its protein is CASSLALRNTEAFF. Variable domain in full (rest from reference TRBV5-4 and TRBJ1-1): ETGVTQSPTHLIKTRGQQVTLRCSSQSGHNTVSWYQQALGQGPQFIFQYYREEENGRGNFPPRFSGLQFPNYSSELNVNALELDDSALYLCASSLALRNTEAFFGQGTRLTVV.

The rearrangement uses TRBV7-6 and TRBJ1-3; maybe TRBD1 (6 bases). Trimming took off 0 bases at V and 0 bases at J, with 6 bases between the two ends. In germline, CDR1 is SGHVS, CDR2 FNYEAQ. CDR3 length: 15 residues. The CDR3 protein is CASSLADSSGNTIYF. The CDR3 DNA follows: TGTGCCAGCAGCTTAGCGGACAGCTCTGGAAACACCATATATTTT.

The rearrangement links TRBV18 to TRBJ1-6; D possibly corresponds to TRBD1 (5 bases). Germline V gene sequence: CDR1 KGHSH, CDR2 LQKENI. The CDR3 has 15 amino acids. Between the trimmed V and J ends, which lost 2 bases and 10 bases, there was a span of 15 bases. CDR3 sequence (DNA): TGTGCCAGCTCACCAGCGACAGACCGTTGGTCACCCCTCCACTTT. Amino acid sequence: CASSPATDRWSPLHF.

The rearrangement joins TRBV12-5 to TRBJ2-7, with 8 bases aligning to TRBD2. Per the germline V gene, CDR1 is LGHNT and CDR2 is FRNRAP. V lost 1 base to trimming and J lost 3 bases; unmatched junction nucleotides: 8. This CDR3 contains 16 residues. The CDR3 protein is CASGLAAGGQYYEQYF. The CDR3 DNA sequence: TGTGCTAGTGGTTTGGCCGCGGGGGGCCAGTACTACGAGCAGTACTTC.

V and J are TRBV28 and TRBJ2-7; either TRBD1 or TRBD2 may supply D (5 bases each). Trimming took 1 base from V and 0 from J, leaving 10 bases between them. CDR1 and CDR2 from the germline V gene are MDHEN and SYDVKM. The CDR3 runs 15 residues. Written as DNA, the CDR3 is TGTGCCAGCAGTTTATCCGGGACCCTCTCCTACGAGCAGTACGTC. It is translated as CASSLSGTLSYEQYV.

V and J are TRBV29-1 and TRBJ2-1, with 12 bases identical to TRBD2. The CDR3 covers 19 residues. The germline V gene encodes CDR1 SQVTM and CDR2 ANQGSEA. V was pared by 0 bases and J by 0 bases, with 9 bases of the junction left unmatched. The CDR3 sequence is CSVEDTTSGGTFSYNEQFF. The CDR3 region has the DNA TGCAGCGTTGAAGATACCACTAGCGGGGGGACGTTCTCCTACAATGAGCAGTTCTTC.

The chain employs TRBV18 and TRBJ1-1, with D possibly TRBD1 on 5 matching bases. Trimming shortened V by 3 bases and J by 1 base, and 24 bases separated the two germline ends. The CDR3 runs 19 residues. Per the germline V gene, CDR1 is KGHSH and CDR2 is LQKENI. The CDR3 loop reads CASSPIGQGRAYQNTEAFF. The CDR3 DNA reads TGTGCCAGCTCACCCATCGGTCAGGGTCGGGCATACCAGAACACTGAAGCTTTCTTT. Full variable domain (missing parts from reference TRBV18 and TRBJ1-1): NAGVMQNPRHLVRRRGQEARLRCSPMKGHSHVYWYRQLPEEGLKFMVYLQKENIIDESGMPKERFSAEFPKEGPSILRIQQVVRGDSAAYFCASSPIGQGRAYQNTEAFFGQGTRLTVV.

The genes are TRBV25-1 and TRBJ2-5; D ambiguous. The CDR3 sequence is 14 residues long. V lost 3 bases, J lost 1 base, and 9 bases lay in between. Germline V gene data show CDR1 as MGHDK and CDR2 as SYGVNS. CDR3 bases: TGTGCCAGCAGTGACCCCCGGACCCAAGAGACCCAGTACTTC. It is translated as CASSDPRTQETQYF. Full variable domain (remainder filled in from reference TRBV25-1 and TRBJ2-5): EADIYQTPRYLVIGTGKKITLECSQTMGHDKMYWYQQDPGMELHLIHYSYGVNSTEKGDLSSESTVSRIRTEHFPLTLESARPSHTSQYLCASSDPRTQETQYFGPGTRLLVL.

The CDR3 DNA sequence: TGTGCCAGTAGTACGACAGGGGATGTTACTGAAGCTTTCTTT. This encodes CASSTTGDVTEAFF. The gene calls are TRBV19 and TRBJ1-1; 8 bases match TRBD1. Germline CDR1 is LNHDA and CDR2 is SQIVND (reference sequence). J lost 5 bases, V lost 4 bases, and 6 bases had no gene match. The CDR3 contains 14 residues.

The CDR3 nucleotides read TGTGCCAGCAGTTTATGCACAGCGCGTCGTCCGAACAAGACCCCTAACTCTGGAAACACCATATATTTT. Protein product: CASSLCTARRPNKTPNSGNTIYF. This sequence joins TRBV28 and TRBJ1-3; D is unclear. V was trimmed by 0 bases and J by 0 bases, leaving 30 bases between them. Per the germline V gene, CDR1 is MDHEN and CDR2 is SYDVKM. This CDR3 has 23 amino acids.